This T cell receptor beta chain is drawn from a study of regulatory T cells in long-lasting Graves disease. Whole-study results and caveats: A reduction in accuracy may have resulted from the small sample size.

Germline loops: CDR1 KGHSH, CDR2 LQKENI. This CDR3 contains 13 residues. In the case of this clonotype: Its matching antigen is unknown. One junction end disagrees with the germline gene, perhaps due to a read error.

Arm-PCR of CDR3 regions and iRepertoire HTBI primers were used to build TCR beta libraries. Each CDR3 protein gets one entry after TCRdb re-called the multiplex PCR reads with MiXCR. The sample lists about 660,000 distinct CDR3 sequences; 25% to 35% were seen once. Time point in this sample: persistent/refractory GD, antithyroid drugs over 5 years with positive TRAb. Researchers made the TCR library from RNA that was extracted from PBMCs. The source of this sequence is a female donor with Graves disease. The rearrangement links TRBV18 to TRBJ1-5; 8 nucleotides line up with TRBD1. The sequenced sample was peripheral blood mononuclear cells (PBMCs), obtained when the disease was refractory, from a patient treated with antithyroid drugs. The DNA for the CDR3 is TGTGCCAGCTCCCCACAGGGGGTTCAGCCCCAGCATTTT. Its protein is CASSPQGVQPQHF.